In this sample, the clone carrying this TCR beta chain turned up a few times. Antigen unknown. At one end, the junction sequence differs from germline, possibly due to a read error. This sample includes further DNA sequences coding for the same CDR3. Looked up from germline, CDR1 is SGDLS and CDR2 is YYNGEE. CDR3 length equals 14 residues. Per the original data handling: To classify distant metastasis in papillary thyroid cancer, a model was built from CDR3 differences across clinicopathological groups. Using MiXCR, TCRdb re-called clones from the PCR reads. TCRdb's processing, not the authors' own work, is the source of the V and J calls. This sample carries around 23,000 clones, 20% to 25% of them seen once, and the ten largest clones take over 25%. These data originate in a study of metastatic and nonmetastatic thyroid tumors. Findings of the study overall: Malignant thyroid tumors reportedly had TCR beta diversity that was significantly higher than in benign nodules, in blood and tumor.

Every patient was untreated before thyroid surgery. The genes are TRBV9 and TRBJ1-3; possibly TRBD1 for D (5 bases). The TCR comes from a male donor with papillary thyroid cancer or a benign thyroid nodule (not recorded which). Some clones in this sample may be carry-over from other donors' samples. Sequences were obtained from blood. CDR3 amino acids: CASSVAGSGNTIYF. CDR3 DNA: TGTGCCAGTAGCGTAGCAGGGTCTGGAAACACCATATATTTT.